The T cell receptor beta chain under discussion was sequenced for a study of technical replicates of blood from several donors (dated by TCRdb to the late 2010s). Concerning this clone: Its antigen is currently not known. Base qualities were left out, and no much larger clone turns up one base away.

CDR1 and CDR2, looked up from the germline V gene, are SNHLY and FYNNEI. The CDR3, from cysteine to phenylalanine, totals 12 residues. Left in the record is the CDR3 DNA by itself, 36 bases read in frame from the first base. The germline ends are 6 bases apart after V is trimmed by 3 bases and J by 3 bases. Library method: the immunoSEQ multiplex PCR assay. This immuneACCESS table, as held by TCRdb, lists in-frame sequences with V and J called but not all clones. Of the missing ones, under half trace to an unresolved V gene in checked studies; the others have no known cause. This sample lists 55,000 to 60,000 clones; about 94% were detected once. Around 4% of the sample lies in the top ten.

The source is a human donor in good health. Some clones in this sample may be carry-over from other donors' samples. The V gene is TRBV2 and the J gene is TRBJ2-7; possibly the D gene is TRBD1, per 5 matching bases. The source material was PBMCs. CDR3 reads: CASSEGRYEQYF. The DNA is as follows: TGTGCCAGCAGTGAGGGGCGCTACGAGCAGTACTTC. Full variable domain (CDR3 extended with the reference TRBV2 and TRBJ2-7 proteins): EPEVTQTPSHQVTQMGQEVILRCVPISNHLYFYWYRQILGQKVEFLVSFYNNEISEKSEIFDDQFSVERPDGSNFTLKIRSTKLEDSAMYFCASSEGRYEQYFGPGTRLTVT.